This TCR beta chain was sequenced for a study of identical twins. Overall study results and limits: When twins shared out-of-frame alpha sequences, those sequences had excess low generation probability. Models underestimated TCR alpha sharing (out-of-frame) in monozygotic twins. It was cross-sectional statistical analysis, not following the same donors, that the conclusions relied on.

Unique molecular identifiers were present on the cDNA, and a universal primer site came from template switching. In TCRdb, the 5' RACE reads were re-called with MiXCR into one record per CDR3 protein. The data hold 1.5 million or so distinct CDR3 sequences, with 32% observed a single time. This clonotype was seen repeatedly, ten times or more. Antigen specificity is unknown. This receptor was identified in a newborn girl in good health. The specimen sequenced was cord blood.

Here the CDR3 DNA reads TGTGCCAGCAGCGCCCGGACAGGGGACACAGATACGCAGTATTTT. It codes for CASSARTGDTDTQYF. This sequence joins TRBV9 and TRBJ2-3; 9 nucleotides align to TRBD1. The V segment lost 3 bases and the J segment 2 bases; nucleotides outside the gene matches: 4. The V gene's germline CDR1 is SGDLS and CDR2 YYNGEE. The CDR3 contains 15 residues.